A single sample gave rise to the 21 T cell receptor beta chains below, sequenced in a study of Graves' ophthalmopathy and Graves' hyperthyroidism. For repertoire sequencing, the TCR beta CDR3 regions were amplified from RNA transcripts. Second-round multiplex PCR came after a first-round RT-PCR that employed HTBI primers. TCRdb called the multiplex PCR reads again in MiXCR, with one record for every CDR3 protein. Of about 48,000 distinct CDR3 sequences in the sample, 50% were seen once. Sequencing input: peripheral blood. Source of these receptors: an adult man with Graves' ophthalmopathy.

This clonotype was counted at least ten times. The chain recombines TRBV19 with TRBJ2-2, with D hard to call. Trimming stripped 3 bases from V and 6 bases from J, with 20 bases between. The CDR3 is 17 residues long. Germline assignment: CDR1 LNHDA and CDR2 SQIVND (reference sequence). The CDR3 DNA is TGTGCCAGTAGTATTGAGTCGGGCTCGTTAAGCCCCGGGGAGCTGTTTTTT. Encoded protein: CASSIESGSLSPGELFF.

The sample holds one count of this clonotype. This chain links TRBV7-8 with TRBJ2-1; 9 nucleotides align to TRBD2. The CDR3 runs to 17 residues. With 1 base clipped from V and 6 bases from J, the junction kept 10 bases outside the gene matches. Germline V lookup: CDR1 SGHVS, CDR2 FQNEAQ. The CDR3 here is CASSLDPARGGINEQFF. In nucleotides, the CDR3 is TGTGCCAGCAGCTTAGACCCAGCGCGGGGGGGAATCAATGAGCAGTTCTTC.

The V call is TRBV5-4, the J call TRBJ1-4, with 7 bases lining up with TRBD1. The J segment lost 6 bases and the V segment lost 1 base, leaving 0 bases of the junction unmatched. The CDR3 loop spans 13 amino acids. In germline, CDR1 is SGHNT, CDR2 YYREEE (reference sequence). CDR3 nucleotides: TGTGCCAGCAGCTTGACAGGGGATGAAAAACTGTTTTTT. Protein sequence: CASSLTGDEKLFF.

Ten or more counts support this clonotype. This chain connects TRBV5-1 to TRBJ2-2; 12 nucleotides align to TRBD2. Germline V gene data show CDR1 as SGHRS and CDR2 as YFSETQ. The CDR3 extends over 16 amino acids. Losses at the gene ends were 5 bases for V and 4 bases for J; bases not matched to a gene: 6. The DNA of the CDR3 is TGCGCCAGCAGTTTTAAGGGACTAGCGGGCACCGGGGAGCTGTTTTTT. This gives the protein CASSFKGLAGTGELFF. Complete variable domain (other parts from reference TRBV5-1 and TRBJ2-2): KAGVTQTPRYLIKTRGQQVTLSCSPISGHRSVSWYQQTPGQGLQFLFEYFSETQRNKGNFPGRFSGRQFSNSRSEMNVSTLELGDSALYLCASSFKGLAGTGELFFGEGSRLTVL.

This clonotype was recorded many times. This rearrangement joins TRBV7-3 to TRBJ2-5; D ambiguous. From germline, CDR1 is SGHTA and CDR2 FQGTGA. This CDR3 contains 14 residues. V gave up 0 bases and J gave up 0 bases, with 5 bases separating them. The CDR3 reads CASSLTGYQETQYF. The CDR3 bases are TGTGCCAGCAGCTTAACCGGCTACCAAGAGACCCAGTACTTC.

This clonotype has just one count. CDR3 loop: CASSWEGKQLNTEAFF. CDR3 DNA sequence: TGTGCCAGCAGCTGGGAGGGTAAACAGTTGAACACTGAAGCTTTCTTT. The rearrangement links TRBV7-2 to TRBJ1-1; D unresolved. Trimming left V 4 bases short and J 0 bases short, with 15 bases between. Germline CDR1 is SGHTA and CDR2 is FQGNSA. The CDR3 loop spans 16 amino acids. Full variable domain (outside the CDR3, taken from reference TRBV7-2 and TRBJ1-1): GAGVSQSPSNKVTEKGKDVELRCDPISGHTALYWYRQSLGQGLEFLIYFQGNSAPDKSGLPSDRFSAERTGGSVSTLTIQRTQQEDSAVYLCASSWEGKQLNTEAFFGQGTRLTVV.

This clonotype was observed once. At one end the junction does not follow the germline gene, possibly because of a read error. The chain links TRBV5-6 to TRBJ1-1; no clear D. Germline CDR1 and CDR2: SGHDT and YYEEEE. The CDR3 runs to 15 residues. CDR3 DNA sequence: TGTGCCAGTAGCTTGGAGATCGAAGAGAACACTGAAGCTTTCTTT. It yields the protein CASSLEIEENTEAFF.

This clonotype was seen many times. CDR3 sequence: CASSLSKNTEAFF. CDR3 DNA: TGTGCCAGCAGTTTATCGAAGAACACTGAAGCTTTCTTT. The chain combines TRBV27 with TRBJ1-1; no clear D. Germline V gene lookup returns CDR1 MNHEY and CDR2 SMNVEV (reference sequence). The CDR3 consists of 13 residues. V was clipped by 0 bases and J by 1 base, with 3 bases between them.

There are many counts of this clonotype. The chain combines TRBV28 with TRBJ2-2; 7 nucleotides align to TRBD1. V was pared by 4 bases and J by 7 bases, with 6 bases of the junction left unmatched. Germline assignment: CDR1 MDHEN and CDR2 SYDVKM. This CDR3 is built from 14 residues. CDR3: CASSSTGWDGELFF. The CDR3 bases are TGTGCCAGCAGTTCGACAGGGTGGGACGGGGAGCTGTTTTTT.

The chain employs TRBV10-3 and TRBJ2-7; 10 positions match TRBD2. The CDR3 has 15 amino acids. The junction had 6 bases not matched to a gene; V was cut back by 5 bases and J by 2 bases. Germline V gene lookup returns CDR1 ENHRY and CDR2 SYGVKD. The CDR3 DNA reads TGTGCCATCAGTCCCCTAAGCGGGGGGGCCTACGAGCAGTACTTC. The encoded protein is CAISPLSGGAYEQYF.

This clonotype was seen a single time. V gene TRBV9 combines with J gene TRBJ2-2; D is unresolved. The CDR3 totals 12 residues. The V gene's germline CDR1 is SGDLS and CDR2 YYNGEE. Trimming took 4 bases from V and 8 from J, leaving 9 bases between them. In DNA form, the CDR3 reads TGTGCCAGCAGCACTCAGACAGGGGAGCTGTTTTTT. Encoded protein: CASSTQTGELFF.

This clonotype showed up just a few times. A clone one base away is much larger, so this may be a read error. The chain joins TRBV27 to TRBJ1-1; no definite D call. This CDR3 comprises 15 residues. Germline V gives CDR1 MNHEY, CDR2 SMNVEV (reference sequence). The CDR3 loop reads CASSELGALNTEACF. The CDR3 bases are TGTGCCAGCAGTGAATTGGGCGCATTGAACACTGAAGCTTGCTTT.

The DNA for the CDR3 is TGTGCCAGCAGCGTAGAGATGGGTGTAATAGGTACTGAAGCTTTCTTT. Translated: CASSVEMGVIGTEAFF. V gene TRBV9 combines with J gene TRBJ1-1; no definite D call. Germline V lookup: CDR1 SGDLS, CDR2 YYNGEE. Trimming left V 0 bases short and J 5 bases short, with 17 bases between. The CDR3 has 16 residues.

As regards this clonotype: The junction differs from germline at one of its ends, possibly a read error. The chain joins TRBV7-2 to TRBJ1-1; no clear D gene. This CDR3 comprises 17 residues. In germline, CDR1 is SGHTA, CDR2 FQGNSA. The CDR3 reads CVSSPFVRRVLNTEAFF. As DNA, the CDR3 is TGTGTCAGCAGCCCTTTCGTACGGCGGGTCCTAAACACTGAAGCTTTCTTT.

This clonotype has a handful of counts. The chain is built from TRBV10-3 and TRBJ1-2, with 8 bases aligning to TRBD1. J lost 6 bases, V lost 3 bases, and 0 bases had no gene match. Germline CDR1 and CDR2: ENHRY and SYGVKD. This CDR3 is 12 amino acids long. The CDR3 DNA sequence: TGTGCCATCAGTGAACAGGGGGATGGCTACACCTTC. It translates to CAISEQGDGYTF.

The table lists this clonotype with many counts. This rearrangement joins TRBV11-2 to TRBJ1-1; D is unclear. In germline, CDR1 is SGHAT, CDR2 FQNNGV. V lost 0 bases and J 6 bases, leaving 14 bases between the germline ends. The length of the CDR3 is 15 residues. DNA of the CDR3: TGTGCCAGCAGCTTAGATACGGGTAGTCGCCCTGAAGCTTTCTTT. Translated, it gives CASSLDTGSRPEAFF.

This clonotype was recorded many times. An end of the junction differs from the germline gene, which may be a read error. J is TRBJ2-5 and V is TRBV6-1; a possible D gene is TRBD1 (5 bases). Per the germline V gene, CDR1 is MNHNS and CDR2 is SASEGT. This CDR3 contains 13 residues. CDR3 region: CASHTDRKESQYF. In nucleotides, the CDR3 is TGTGCCAGCCATACTGACAGAAAGGAGAGCCAGTACTTC.

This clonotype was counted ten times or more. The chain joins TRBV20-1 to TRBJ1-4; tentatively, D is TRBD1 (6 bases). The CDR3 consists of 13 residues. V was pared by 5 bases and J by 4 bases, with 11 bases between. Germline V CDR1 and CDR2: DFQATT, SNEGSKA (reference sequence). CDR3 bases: TGCAGTGCTCGAGGGGGGCTTAATGAAAAACTGTTTTTT. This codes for CSARGGLNEKLFF.

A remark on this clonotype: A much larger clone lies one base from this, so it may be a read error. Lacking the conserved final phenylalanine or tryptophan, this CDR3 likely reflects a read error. CDR3 residues: CASKTGGQETQYV. In nucleotides, the CDR3 is TGCGCCAGCAAGACAGGGGGCCAAGAGACCCAGTACGTC. The chain uses TRBV5-1 and TRBJ2-5; TRBD1 matches 9 bases. With 6 bases clipped from V and 1 base from J, the junction kept 1 base outside the gene matches. Germline lookup yields CDR1 SGHRS and CDR2 YFSETQ. The CDR3 totals 13 residues.

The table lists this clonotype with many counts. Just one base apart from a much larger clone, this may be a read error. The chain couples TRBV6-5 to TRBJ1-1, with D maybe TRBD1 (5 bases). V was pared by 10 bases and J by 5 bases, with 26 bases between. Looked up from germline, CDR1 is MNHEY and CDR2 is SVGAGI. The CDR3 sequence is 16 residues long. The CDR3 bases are TGTGCCAACAGCCTGATATCGGGGCAGGGAACGACTGAAGCTTTCTTT. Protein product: CANSLISGQGTTEAFF.

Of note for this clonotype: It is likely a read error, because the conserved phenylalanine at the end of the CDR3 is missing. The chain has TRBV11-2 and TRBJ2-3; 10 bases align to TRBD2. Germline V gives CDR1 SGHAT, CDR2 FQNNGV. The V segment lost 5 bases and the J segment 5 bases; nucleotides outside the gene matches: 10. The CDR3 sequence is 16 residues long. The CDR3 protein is CASSPSALAGIDTQYL. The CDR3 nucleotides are TGTGCCAGCAGCCCGTCTGCACTAGCGGGAATAGATACGCAGTATCTT.